Each of the 18 T cell receptor beta chains below was sequenced from the same sample in a study of response to subunit inactivated influenza vaccine. A single record per CDR3 protein comes from TCRdb applying MiXCR to the RT-PCR reads. Of some 540,000 distinct CDR3 sequences in the sample, 20% to 25% were seen once. These data are also associated with another study on T cells expressing NK-cell markers. From that second work: As the method of synthesis, 5'RACE template switching with UMIs yielded TCR beta cDNA.

The sample here was CD4+ T cells sorted from PBMCs, taken 12 days after vaccination. Receptors were obtained from a man aged 50-59 years who received an inactivated influenza vaccine.

This clonotype was found once. V gene TRBV7-2 combines with J gene TRBJ2-4; 9 bases match TRBD2. CDR1 and CDR2 (germline): SGHTA, FQGNSA. The CDR3 has 16 amino acids. V lost 5 bases, J lost 6 bases, and 11 bases stayed unmatched. CDR3 residues: CASSVLGGRAGNIQYF. CDR3 nucleotide sequence: TGTGCCAGCAGCGTCCTTGGCGGGAGGGCGGGAAACATTCAGTACTTC.

The CDR3 DNA follows: TGTGCCATCAGTGAGTCCCTAGCGAGGGGGGCAGATACGCAGTATTTT. Its protein is CAISESLARGADTQYF. The chain is built from TRBV10-3 and TRBJ2-3, with D perhaps matching TRBD1 or TRBD2 (6 bases each). CDR3 length: 16 amino acids. Trimming removed 0 bases from V and 4 bases from J, with 14 bases in between. Per germline, CDR1 ENHRY and CDR2 SYGVKD.

CDR3 bases: TGTGCCAGCAGCTTGTTAGGGTACTCTGGGGCCAACGTCCTGACTTTC. Encoded protein: CASSLLGYSGANVLTF. The chain carries TRBV5-5 and TRBJ2-6, with D hard to call. Germline CDR1 is SGHKS and CDR2 is YYEKEE (reference sequence). V gave up 1 base and J gave up 0 bases, with 8 bases separating them. This CDR3 contains 16 residues. The complete variable domain, with remaining parts taken from reference TRBV5-5 and TRBJ2-6, reads DAGVTQSPTHLIKTRGQQVTLRCSPISGHKSVSWYQQVLGQGPQFIFQYYEKEERGRGNFPDRFSARQFPNYSSELNVNALLLGDSALYLCASSLLGYSGANVLTFGAGSRLTVL.

The chain couples TRBV5-5 to TRBJ2-5; TRBD2 matches 10 bases. This CDR3 has 16 residues. J gave up 3 bases and V 4 bases, and 9 bases lay outside the gene matches. CDR1 is SGHKS, CDR2 YYEKEE, per germline (reference sequence). The CDR3 DNA follows: TGTGCCAGCAGCCCGAATGGACTAGCGGCTAAAGAGACCCAGTACTTC. Its translation: CASSPNGLAAKETQYF.

The chain combines TRBV3-1 with TRBJ2-7; maybe TRBD1 (5 bases). Trimming shortened V by 3 bases and J by 5 bases, and 14 bases separated the two germline ends. The CDR3 consists of 14 residues. CDR1 and CDR2 from the germline V gene are LGHDT and YNNKEL (reference sequence). CDR3 loop: CASSHGAVTHEQYF. The DNA for the CDR3 is TGTGCCAGCAGCCATGGGGCTGTTACCCACGAGCAGTACTTC.

This clonotype was counted between two and nine times. V and J are TRBV2 and TRBJ2-5; D remains ambiguous. Trimming took 7 bases from V and 7 from J, leaving 13 bases between them. CDR1 and CDR2 from the germline V gene are SNHLY and FYNNEI. The CDR3 consists of 12 residues. CDR3 residues: CASTRTAGTQYF. CDR3 nucleotide sequence: TGTGCCAGCACTCGGACGGCTGGGACCCAGTACTTC.

This clonotype was seen a single time. This chain connects TRBV24-1 to TRBJ2-1, with 8 bases lining up with TRBD2. There are 17 residues in the CDR3. The V segment lost 3 bases and the J segment 2 bases; nucleotides outside the gene matches: 8. CDR1 and CDR2 (germline): KGHDR, SFDVKD. In DNA, the CDR3 is TGTGCCACCAGTGATCCCGGACTAGCCTACCCCTACAATGAGCAGTTCTTC. It codes for CATSDPGLAYPYNEQFF.

J is TRBJ2-2 and V is TRBV7-9; D not resolved. Germline V gene lookup returns CDR1 SEHNR and CDR2 FQNEAQ (reference sequence). V was clipped by 4 bases and J by 6 bases, with 12 bases between them. The CDR3 runs 14 residues. For the CDR3, the DNA is TGTGCCAGCAGCTCCATCAAGGGCTCCGGGGAGCTGTTTTTT. Translated: CASSSIKGSGELFF. The full variable domain, with the rest looked up from reference TRBV7-9 and TRBJ2-2, is DTGVSQNPRHKITKRGQNVTFRCDPISEHNRLYWYRQTLGQGPEFLTYFQNEAQLEKSRLLSDRFSAERPKGSFSTLEIQRTEQGDSAMYLCASSSIKGSGELFFGEGSRLTVL.

Regarding this clonotype: Without the conserved terminal phenylalanine or tryptophan, this CDR3 likely stems from a read error. CDR3 region: CSARGAGRQETQYC. The CDR3 region has the DNA TGCAGTGCTAGAGGGGCAGGGAGGCAAGAGACCCAGTACTGC. This chain links TRBV20-1 with TRBJ2-5, with D perhaps matching TRBD2 (6 bases). CDR3 length: 14 amino acids. Deletions cut 1 base from V and 2 bases from J, with 11 bases between. Germline-derived CDR1 and CDR2 are DFQATT and SNEGSKA (reference sequence).

The DNA for the CDR3 is TGTGCCAGCAGGAGACAGGGGGCGCTCACCGGGGAGCTGTTTTTT. Translation gives CASRRQGALTGELFF. The chain has TRBV6-1 and TRBJ2-2, with 10 bases aligning to TRBD1. Germline CDR1 and CDR2: MNHNS and SASEGT. V lost 6 bases and J lost 4; bases outside the gene matches: 5. The CDR3 covers 15 residues.

This clonotype was detected a few times. The V and J genes are TRBV2 and TRBJ2-3; D perhaps matches TRBD1 (5 bases). V lost 3 bases and J 0 bases, leaving 10 bases between the germline ends. Germline V gives CDR1 SNHLY, CDR2 FYNNEI. The length of the CDR3 is 15 residues. Here the CDR3 DNA reads TGTGCCAGCAGTGAGCAGGGTTCTAGCACAGATACGCAGTATTTT. Translating gives CASSEQGSSTDTQYF.

A few counts support this clonotype. CDR3 bases: TGTGCCAGCAGTCCCTCCTTGACCCAGTACTTC. It yields the protein CASSPSLTQYF. The chain combines TRBV12-3 or TRBV12-4 with TRBJ2-5; D is undetermined. The length of the CDR3 is 11 residues. Trimming took off 5 bases at V and 7 bases at J, with 8 bases between the two ends.

The rearrangement joins TRBV2 to TRBJ2-1; 13 nucleotides agree with TRBD2. Germline V gives CDR1 SNHLY, CDR2 FYNNEI. Losses at the gene ends were 7 bases for V and 7 bases for J; bases not matched to a gene: 4. The CDR3 spans 14 residues. CDR3 sequence reads: CASNGLAGENEQFF. The CDR3 coding sequence is TGTGCCAGCAATGGACTAGCGGGAGAGAATGAGCAGTTCTTC.

The sample holds a few counts of this clonotype. J is TRBJ2-5 and V is TRBV7-2; 7 positions match TRBD2. The CDR3 is 15 residues long. Germline values: CDR1 SGHTA, CDR2 FQGNSA. The junction had 7 bases not matched to a gene; V was cut back by 0 bases and J by 6 bases. The CDR3 loop is CASSLAASGVKTQYF. CDR3 DNA sequence: TGTGCCAGCAGCTTAGCGGCCAGCGGGGTAAAGACCCAGTACTTC.

This clonotype was seen more than once but under ten times. The chain has TRBV4-3 and TRBJ2-3; D is possibly TRBD1 or TRBD2 (6 bases each). The CDR3 has 18 amino acids. Germline lookup yields CDR1 LGHNA and CDR2 YSLEER. Trimming took off 0 bases at V and 1 base at J, with 17 bases between the two ends. CDR3 amino acids: CASSQDLTRGTGTDTQYF. The CDR3 bases are TGCGCCAGCAGCCAAGATCTGACTAGGGGGACTGGCACAGATACGCAGTATTTT.

This chain connects TRBV4-1 to TRBJ2-5, with 9 bases matching TRBD1. After removal of 0 bases from V and 4 bases from J, the junction contained 3 bases not matched to a gene. This CDR3 has 15 residues. In germline, CDR1 is MGHRA, CDR2 YSYEKL. CDR3 coding DNA: TGCGCCAGCAGCCAAGAAATGGACAGGGGAGAGACCCAGTACTTC. Translating it yields CASSQEMDRGETQYF.

This clonotype was counted between two and nine times. The chain links TRBV5-5 to TRBJ2-2, with TRBD1 identical over 7 bases. Germline values: CDR1 SGHKS, CDR2 YYEKEE (reference sequence). The CDR3 extends over 15 amino acids. J lost 3 bases, V lost 7 bases, and 9 bases had no gene match. This CDR3 reads CASGGQVRDTGELFF. The DNA of the CDR3 is TGTGCCAGCGGCGGACAGGTCCGTGACACCGGGGAGCTGTTTTTT.

The J gene is TRBJ2-1, the V gene TRBV20-1; 7 positions agree with TRBD2. There are 13 residues in the CDR3. V lost 5 bases to trimming and J lost 3 bases; unmatched junction nucleotides: 4. Germline CDR1 and CDR2: DFQATT and SNEGSKA (reference sequence). The chain's CDR3 is CSALGGDYNEQFF. DNA of the CDR3: TGCAGTGCTCTGGGGGGGGACTACAATGAGCAGTTCTTC.